The next 30 T cell receptor beta chains were all read from a single sample in a study of blood T cell repertoires in COVID-19. The protocol was immunoSEQ multiplex PCR, while the TCRdb copy is restricted to in-frame clones and leaves out a portion. The sample yields under 60,000 clones, around 80% seen once. The sample taken for sequencing was peripheral blood. The source is a human donor in a cohort sampled during active COVID-19.

The V gene is TRBV5-6, the J gene TRBJ2-1; tentatively, D is TRBD2 (6 bases). CDR3 size: 15 residues. The ends were cut back, 1 base at V and 0 bases at J, with 8 bases in the middle. Germline values: CDR1 SGHDT, CDR2 YYEEEE. CDR3 sequence reads: CASSLFGGSYNEQFF. The CDR3 DNA reads as TGTGCCAGCAGCTTGTTCGGGGGCTCCTACAATGAGCAGTTCTTC.

V is TRBV19 and J is TRBJ2-7; 7 bases match TRBD1. After removal of 3 bases from V and 3 bases from J, the junction contained 2 bases not matched to a gene. CDR1 and CDR2 (germline): LNHDA, SQIVND (reference sequence). This CDR3 is built from 13 residues. Here the CDR3 reads CASSMAGGYEQYF. CDR3 in DNA: TGTGCCAGTAGTATGGCAGGGGGCTACGAGCAGTACTTC.

The chain couples TRBV6-5 to TRBJ2-7, with D perhaps TRBD2 (5 bases). V was shortened by 6 bases and J by 2 bases, with 8 bases between the two germline ends. The V gene's germline CDR1 is MNHEY and CDR2 SVGAGI. The CDR3 contains 12 residues. This chain's CDR3 is CASRTGAYEQYF. The CDR3 nucleotides are TGTGCCAGCAGGACCGGGGCCTACGAGCAGTACTTC.

This chain connects TRBV2 to TRBJ2-3; 8 nucleotides line up with TRBD2. The CDR3 loop spans 14 amino acids. Germline values: CDR1 SNHLY, CDR2 FYNNEI. Unmatched junction bases numbered 2, after V lost 4 bases and J lost 2 bases. This CDR3 is CASSVAGLTDTQYF. The CDR3 bases are TGTGCCAGCAGTGTAGCGGGGCTCACAGATACGCAGTATTTT.

This clone was picked up many times. The chain joins TRBV5-4 to TRBJ1-5, with 7 bases lining up with TRBD1. CDR1 is SGHNT, CDR2 YYREEE, per germline (reference sequence). Germline trimming cut 4 bases from V and 5 bases from J; bases unmatched to any gene: 3. The CDR3 length is 13 residues. The CDR3 region is CASSRDSDQPQHF. The CDR3 DNA reads as TGTGCCAGCAGCCGGGACAGTGATCAGCCCCAGCATTTT.

The gene calls are TRBV6-5 and TRBJ2-5; the D is unclear. Germline CDR1 and CDR2: MNHEY and SVGAGI. This CDR3 contains 13 residues. V lost 8 bases and J 5 bases, leaving 15 bases between the germline ends. CDR3 DNA sequence: TGTGCCAGCGGCCAGTTAAAGTCGGAGACCCAGTACTTC. This encodes CASGQLKSETQYF.

The CDR3 is CASGLSHGAGVTDTQYF. The CDR3, as DNA: TGTGCTAGTGGTTTAAGTCACGGGGCGGGGGTCACAGATACGCAGTATTTT. The V gene is TRBV12-5, the J gene TRBJ2-3; TRBD2 aligns across 7 bases. CDR1 and CDR2 from the germline V gene are LGHNT and FRNRAP. This CDR3 comprises 17 residues. V gave up 3 bases and J gave up 2 bases; unmatched junction bases: 11.

This CDR3 reads CASSIESAAGVFKNIQYF. Here the CDR3 DNA reads TGTGCCAGTAGTATAGAATCAGCGGCAGGAGTGTTCAAAAACATTCAGTACTTC. This sequence joins TRBV19 and TRBJ2-4; weak D call: TRBD2 (5 bases). This CDR3 is built from 18 residues. V shed 0 bases and J shed 3 bases, with 18 bases lying between them. Germline CDR1 is LNHDA and CDR2 is SQIVND (reference sequence).

This sequence joins TRBV19 and TRBJ2-6; unclear D gene. There are 18 residues in the CDR3. V lost 5 bases and J 0 bases, leaving 17 bases between the germline ends. Germline CDR1 is LNHDA and CDR2 is SQIVND (reference sequence). For the CDR3, the DNA is TGTGCCAGTAGTCCGACCGGGTCTACCCACTCTGGGGCCAACGTCCTGACTTTC. Encoded protein: CASSPTGSTHSGANVLTF.

The gene calls are TRBV4-1 and TRBJ2-2; D is unclear. Trimming removed 2 bases at V and 5 bases at J, with 9 bases between. CDR3 size: 14 residues. Germline CDR1 is MGHRA and CDR2 is YSYEKL. Written as DNA, the CDR3 is TGCGCCAGCAGCCAACCCCAGGTAACCGGGGAGCTGTTTTTT. Its translation is CASSQPQVTGELFF.

V usage is TRBV7-2 and J usage is TRBJ2-3, with 8 bases that match TRBD2. Germline CDR1 and CDR2: SGHTA and FQGNSA. With V trimmed by 8 bases and J by 4 bases, 11 bases remained unmatched. The CDR3 has 15 residues. In nucleotides, the CDR3 is TGTGCCAGCCGCGACGGGGGGGCTCGAGCAGATACGCAGTATTTT. Protein sequence: CASRDGGARADTQYF.

This sequence joins TRBV4-1 and TRBJ1-4; a possible D gene is TRBD1 (5 bases). V lost 1 base to trimming and J lost 8 bases, with 14 bases between them. Germline CDR1 MGHRA, CDR2 YSYEKL. This CDR3 comprises 15 residues. The CDR3 loop is CASSQGWRDEEKLFF. The CDR3 nucleotides are TGCGCCAGCAGCCAAGGTTGGAGGGACGAAGAAAAACTGTTTTTT.

CDR3 region: CASSLTGLNQPQHF. The CDR3 DNA is TGTGCCAGCAGCCTGACAGGGTTAAATCAGCCCCAGCATTTT. The rearrangement uses TRBV7-9 and TRBJ1-5, with 7 bases that match TRBD1. The CDR3 contains 14 residues. J lost 4 bases, V lost 5 bases, and 5 bases had no gene match. Germline CDR1 and CDR2: SEHNR and FQNEAQ (reference sequence).

This rearrangement joins TRBV29-1 to TRBJ1-1, with a weak D call TRBD1 (5 bases). The CDR3 has 12 residues. Germline loops: CDR1 SQVTM, CDR2 ANQGSEA. V was clipped by 6 bases and J by 4 bases, with 12 bases between them. Here the CDR3 reads CSVRAGFTEAFF. The CDR3 coding sequence is TGCAGCGTCAGGGCGGGGTTCACTGAAGCTTTCTTT.

This clone was seen a single time. This sequence joins TRBV5-8 and TRBJ2-7, with D perhaps TRBD2 (7 bases). Germline V lookup: CDR1 SGHTS, CDR2 YDEGEE. This CDR3 contains 16 residues. The V end lost 0 bases, the J end lost 0 bases, and 13 bases lay between the germline ends. In DNA form, the CDR3 reads TGTGCCAGCAGCTTGGGTGGCGGGGGCCACTCCTACGAGCAGTACTTC. It translates to CASSLGGGGHSYEQYF.

The V call is TRBV25-1, the J call TRBJ2-5; TRBD2 matches at 7 bases. This CDR3 contains 13 residues. V was clipped by 6 bases and J by 2 bases; unmatched bases: 3. From germline, CDR1 is MGHDK and CDR2 SYGVNS. CDR3 loop: CASSRLAQETQYF. CDR3 bases: TGTGCCAGCAGCCGACTAGCTCAAGAGACCCAGTACTTC.

V is TRBV3-1 (or the pseudogene TRBV3-2) and J is TRBJ1-6; D gene uncertain. The germline V gene has CDR1 LGHDT and CDR2 YNNKEL (reference sequence). The V and J ends lost 2 bases and 10 bases respectively, with 6 bases between them. There are 12 residues in the CDR3. CDR3 amino acids: CASSQTRSPLHF. Written as DNA, the CDR3 is TGTGCCAGCAGCCAAACTCGGTCACCCCTCCACTTT.

The V gene is TRBV6-5, the J gene TRBJ2-6; D is unresolved. The V end lost 5 bases, the J end lost 4 bases, and 6 bases lay between the germline ends. The CDR3 is made up of 13 amino acids. Looked up from germline, CDR1 is MNHEY and CDR2 is SVGAGI. The CDR3 region is CASSRSGANVLTF. The CDR3 nucleotides are TGTGCCAGCAGTCGTTCCGGGGCCAACGTCCTGACTTTC.

This sequence joins TRBV18 and TRBJ2-7; 9 bases fit TRBD1. This CDR3 region has 15 residues. J lost 6 bases, V lost 3 bases, and 9 bases had no gene match. CDR1 is KGHSH and CDR2 is LQKENI in the germline V gene. CDR3 region: CASSPSGTGSREQYF. The CDR3 DNA sequence: TGTGCCAGCTCACCCTCCGGGACAGGGAGTCGCGAGCAGTACTTC. Variable domain in full (rest from reference TRBV18 and TRBJ2-7): NAGVMQNPRHLVRRRGQEARLRCSPMKGHSHVYWYRQLPEEGLKFMVYLQKENIIDESGMPKERFSAEFPKEGPSILRIQQVVRGDSAAYFCASSPSGTGSREQYFGPGTRLTVT.

Only a few counts were recorded for this clone. The chain employs TRBV3-1 (or the pseudogene TRBV3-2) and TRBJ1-2; D ambiguous. This CDR3 comprises 16 residues. Trimming pared 0 bases from V and 5 bases from J, leaving 16 bases between. Germline V gives CDR1 LGHDT, CDR2 YNNKEL (reference sequence). The CDR3 protein is CASSQEGQEAVYGYTF. CDR3 sequence (DNA): TGTGCCAGCAGCCAAGAAGGGCAGGAGGCTGTTTATGGCTACACCTTC.

The CDR3 region is CASSQVGAGQMETQYF. Here the CDR3 DNA reads TGTGCCAGCAGCCAAGTCGGCGCGGGACAGATGGAGACCCAGTACTTC. This chain connects TRBV3-1 (or the pseudogene TRBV3-2) to TRBJ2-5; a possible D gene is TRBD1 (7 bases). CDR3 length: 16 residues. Trimming stripped 1 base from V and 5 bases from J, with 17 bases between. Per germline, CDR1 LGHDT and CDR2 YNNKEL (reference sequence).

The chain is built from TRBV28 and TRBJ1-5, with no clear D. The CDR3 is 14 residues long. The germline V gene has CDR1 MDHEN and CDR2 SYDVKM. V was pared by 5 bases and J by 6 bases, with 14 bases between. The CDR3 region is CASSLGRVSQPQHF. The CDR3 coding sequence is TGTGCCAGCAGTCTAGGCCGAGTAAGTCAGCCCCAGCATTTT.

V usage is TRBV30 and J usage is TRBJ1-5, with 10 nucleotides matching TRBD1. Germline values: CDR1 GTSNPN, CDR2 SVGIG (reference sequence). This CDR3 contains 16 residues. The V gene end was trimmed by 3 bases and the J gene end by 7 bases; junction bases not matched to a gene: 12. The CDR3 DNA reads TGTGCCTGGAGAAAATCTGGGACAGGGGATTTGCAGCCCCAGCATTTT. Its protein product is CAWRKSGTGDLQPQHF.

The gene calls are TRBV7-9 and TRBJ1-4, with D tentatively TRBD1 (6 bases). Between the trimmed V and J ends, which lost 5 bases and 1 base, there was a span of 8 bases. The CDR3 covers 14 residues. Germline V gene sequence: CDR1 SEHNR, CDR2 FQNEAQ (reference sequence). As DNA, the CDR3 is TGTGCCAGCAGCCCACAGGGAACTAATGAAAAACTGTTTTTT. Protein: CASSPQGTNEKLFF.

The V gene is TRBV19, the J gene TRBJ2-2, with 8 bases lining up with TRBD1. CDR1 is LNHDA, CDR2 SQIVND, per germline (reference sequence). The CDR3 totals 17 residues. V lost 4 bases, J lost 5 bases, and 12 bases stayed unmatched. The CDR3 region is CASSTTLTGDRTGELFF. CDR3 in DNA: TGTGCCAGTAGTACCACCTTGACAGGGGATAGAACCGGGGAGCTGTTTTTT.

The chain employs TRBV5-4 and TRBJ2-3, with D perhaps TRBD1 (5 bases). Germline-derived CDR1 and CDR2 are SGHNT and YYREEE (reference sequence). The V and J ends lost 0 bases and 3 bases respectively, with 11 bases between them. CDR3 length: 15 amino acids. CDR3 in DNA: TGTGCCAGCAGCTTGGGGACAATCGGGACAGATACGCAGTATTTT. Protein product: CASSLGTIGTDTQYF.

The rearrangement links TRBV7-2 to TRBJ1-6, with 9 bases fitting TRBD1. The V segment lost 4 bases and the J segment 9 bases; nucleotides outside the gene matches: 10. Germline V CDR1 and CDR2: SGHTA, FQGNSA. The length of the CDR3 is 16 residues. The CDR3 spells CASSSSQGASGSPLHF. As DNA, the CDR3 is TGTGCCAGCAGCTCCTCACAGGGGGCCTCAGGTTCACCCCTCCACTTT.

The chain uses TRBV7-6 and TRBJ2-7; D remains ambiguous. In germline, CDR1 is SGHVS, CDR2 FNYEAQ. This CDR3 spans 17 amino acids. With 1 base removed from V and 2 bases from J, the gap between germline ends came to 18 bases. CDR3 sequence reads: CASSLGVGSPITYEQYF. CDR3 sequence (DNA): TGTGCCAGCAGCTTAGGTGTCGGGTCTCCTATTACCTACGAGCAGTACTTC. The full variable domain, with the rest looked up from reference TRBV7-6 and TRBJ2-7, is GAGVSQSPRYKVTKRGQDVALRCDPISGHVSLYWYRQALGQGPEFLTYFNYEAQQDKSGLPNDRFSAERPEGSISTLTIQRTEQRDSAMYRCASSLGVGSPITYEQYFGPGTRLTVT.

The chain links TRBV5-4 to TRBJ1-1; TRBD1 matches 7 bases. V dropped 3 bases and J dropped 6; count of bases not matched to a gene: 11. The CDR3 loop spans 15 amino acids. Germline V gene data show CDR1 as SGHNT and CDR2 as YYREEE (reference sequence). The CDR3 DNA reads as TGTGCCAGCAGCTCAGACGGGACAGCGCTTTCTGAAGCTTTCTTT. This translates into CASSSDGTALSEAFF.

The J gene is TRBJ1-5, the V gene TRBV11-3; maybe TRBD1 (6 bases). The CDR3 loop spans 13 amino acids. Trimming shortened V by 3 bases and J by 6 bases, and 9 bases separated the two germline ends. Germline loops: CDR1 SGHNT, CDR2 YENEEA. The CDR3 reads CASSFQGFQPQHF. DNA of the CDR3: TGTGCCAGCAGCTTTCAGGGGTTTCAGCCCCAGCATTTT.